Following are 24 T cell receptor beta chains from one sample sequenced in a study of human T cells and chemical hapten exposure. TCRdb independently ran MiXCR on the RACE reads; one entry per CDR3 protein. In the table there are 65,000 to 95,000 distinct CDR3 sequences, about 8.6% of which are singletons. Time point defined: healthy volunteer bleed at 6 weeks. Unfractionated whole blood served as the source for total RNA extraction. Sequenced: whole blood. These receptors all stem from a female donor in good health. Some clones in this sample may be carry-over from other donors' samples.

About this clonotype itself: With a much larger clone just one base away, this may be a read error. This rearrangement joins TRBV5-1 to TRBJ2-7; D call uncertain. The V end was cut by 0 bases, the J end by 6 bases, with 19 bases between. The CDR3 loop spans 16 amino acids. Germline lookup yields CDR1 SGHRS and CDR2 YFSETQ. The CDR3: CASSLASTAEMGEQYF. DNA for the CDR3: TGCGCCAGCAGCTTGGCCTCCACAGCTGAAATGGGCGAGCAGTACTTC.

The CDR3 sequence is CASRGDTAEQYF. CDR3 nucleotide sequence: TGTGCCAGCAGGGGGGACACCGCTGAGCAGTACTTC. J is TRBJ2-7 and V is TRBV28, with a possible D match to TRBD1 (6 bases). This CDR3 has 12 residues. Trimming removed 6 bases from V and 7 bases from J, with 13 bases in between. Germline CDR1 and CDR2: MDHEN and SYDVKM. Full variable domain (outside the CDR3, taken from reference TRBV28 and TRBJ2-7): DVKVTQSSRYLVKRTGEKVFLECVQDMDHENMFWYRQDPGLGLRLIYFSYDVKMKEKGDIPEGYSVSREKKERFSLILESASTNQTSMYLCASRGDTAEQYFGPGTRLTVT.

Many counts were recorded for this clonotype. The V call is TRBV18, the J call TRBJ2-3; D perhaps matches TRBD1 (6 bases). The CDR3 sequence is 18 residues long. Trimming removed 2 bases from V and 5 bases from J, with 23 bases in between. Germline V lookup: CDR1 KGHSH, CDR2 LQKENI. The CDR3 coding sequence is TGTGCCAGCTCACCAGAACGGTCAGGGGCCGCTCCCGGAGATACGCAGTATTTT. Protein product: CASSPERSGAAPGDTQYF.

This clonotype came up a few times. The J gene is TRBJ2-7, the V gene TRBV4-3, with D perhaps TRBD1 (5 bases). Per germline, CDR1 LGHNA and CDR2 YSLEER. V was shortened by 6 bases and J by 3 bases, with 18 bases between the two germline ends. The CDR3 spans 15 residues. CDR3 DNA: TGCGCCAGCAGACAAACGCCCCAGGGTGGCTACGAGCAGTACTTC. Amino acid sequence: CASRQTPQGGYEQYF.

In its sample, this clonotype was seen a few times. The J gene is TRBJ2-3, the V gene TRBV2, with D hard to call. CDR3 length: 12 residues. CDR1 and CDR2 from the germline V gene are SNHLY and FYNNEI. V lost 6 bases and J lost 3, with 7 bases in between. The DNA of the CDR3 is TGTGCCAGCAGCTCAGCTACAGATACGCAGTATTTT. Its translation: CASSSATDTQYF.

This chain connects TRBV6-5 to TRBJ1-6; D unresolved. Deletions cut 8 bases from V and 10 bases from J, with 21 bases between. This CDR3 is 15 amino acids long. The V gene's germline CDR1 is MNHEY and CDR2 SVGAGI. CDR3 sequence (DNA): TGTGCCAGCCGCCCTTCCGGGGAAGTAGGATCACCCCTCCACTTT. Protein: CASRPSGEVGSPLHF.

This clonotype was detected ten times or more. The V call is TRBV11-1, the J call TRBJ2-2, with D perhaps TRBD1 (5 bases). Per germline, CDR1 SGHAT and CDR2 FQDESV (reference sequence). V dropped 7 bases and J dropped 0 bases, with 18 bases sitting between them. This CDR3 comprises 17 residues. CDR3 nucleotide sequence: TGTGCCAGCAACTTTGCCCCGACAGAGACGAACACCGGGGAGCTGTTTTTT. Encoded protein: CASNFAPTETNTGELFF.

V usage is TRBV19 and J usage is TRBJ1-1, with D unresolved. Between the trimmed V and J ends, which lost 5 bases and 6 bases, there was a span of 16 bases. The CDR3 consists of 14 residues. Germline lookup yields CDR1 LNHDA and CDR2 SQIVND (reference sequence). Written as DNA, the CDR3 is TGTGCCAGTAGTGTCAATGTGGGGATCGCTGAAGCTTTCTTT. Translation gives CASSVNVGIAEAFF.

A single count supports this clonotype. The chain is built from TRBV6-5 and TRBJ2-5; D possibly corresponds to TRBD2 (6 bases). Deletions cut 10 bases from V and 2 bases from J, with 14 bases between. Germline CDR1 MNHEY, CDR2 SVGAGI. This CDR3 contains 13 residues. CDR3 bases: TGTGCCACCCTCGGGGGTAGTCAAGAGACCCAGTACTTC. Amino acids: CATLGGSQETQYF.

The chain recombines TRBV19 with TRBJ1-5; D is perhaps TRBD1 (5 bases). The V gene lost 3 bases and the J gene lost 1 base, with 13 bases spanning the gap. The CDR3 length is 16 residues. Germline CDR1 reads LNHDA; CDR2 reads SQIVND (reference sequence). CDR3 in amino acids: CASSMVGGPSNQPQHF. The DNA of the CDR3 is TGTGCCAGTAGTATGGTTGGGGGACCAAGCAATCAGCCCCAGCATTTT.

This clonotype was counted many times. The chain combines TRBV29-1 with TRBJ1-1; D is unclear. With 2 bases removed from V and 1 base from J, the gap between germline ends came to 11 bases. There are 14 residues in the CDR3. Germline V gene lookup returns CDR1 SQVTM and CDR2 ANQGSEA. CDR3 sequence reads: CSVEYPVGNTEAFF. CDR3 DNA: TGCAGCGTTGAATATCCAGTAGGGAACACTGAAGCTTTCTTT.

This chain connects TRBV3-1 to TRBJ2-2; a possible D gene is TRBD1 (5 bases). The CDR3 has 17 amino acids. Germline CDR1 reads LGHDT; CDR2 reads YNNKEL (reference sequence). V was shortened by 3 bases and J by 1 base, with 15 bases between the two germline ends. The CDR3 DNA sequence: TGTGCCAGCAGCCAGCATACTCTAGACAGGAACACCGGGGAGCTGTTTTTT. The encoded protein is CASSQHTLDRNTGELFF.

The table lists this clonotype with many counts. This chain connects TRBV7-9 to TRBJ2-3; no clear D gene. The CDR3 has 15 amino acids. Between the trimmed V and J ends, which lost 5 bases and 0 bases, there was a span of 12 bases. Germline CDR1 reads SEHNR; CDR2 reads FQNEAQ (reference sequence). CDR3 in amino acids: CASSLSGPSTDTQYF. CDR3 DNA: TGTGCCAGCAGCCTGTCGGGCCCCAGCACAGATACGCAGTATTTT.

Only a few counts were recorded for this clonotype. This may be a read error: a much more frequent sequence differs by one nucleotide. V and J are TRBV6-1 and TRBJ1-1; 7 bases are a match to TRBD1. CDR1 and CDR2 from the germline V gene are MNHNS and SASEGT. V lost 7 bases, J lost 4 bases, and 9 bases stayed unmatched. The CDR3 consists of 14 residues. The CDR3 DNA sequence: TGTGCCAGCATCCTGACAGGGCGTGCCACTGAAGCTTTCTTT. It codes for CASILTGRATEAFF.

Here the CDR3 reads CASSFTGAARSYEQYF. The CDR3, as DNA: TGTGCCAGCAGTTTTACCGGGGCAGCGCGATCCTACGAGCAGTACTTC. The chain has TRBV12-3 or TRBV12-4 and TRBJ2-7, with D perhaps matching TRBD1 or TRBD2 (5 bases each). The CDR3 length is 16 residues. V was trimmed by 3 bases and J by 1 base, leaving 16 bases between them.

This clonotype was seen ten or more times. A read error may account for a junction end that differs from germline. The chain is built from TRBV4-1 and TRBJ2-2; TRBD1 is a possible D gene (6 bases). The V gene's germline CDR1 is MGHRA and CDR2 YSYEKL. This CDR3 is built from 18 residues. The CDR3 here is CASRQGGQPRSNTGELFF. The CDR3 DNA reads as TGCGCCAGCAGACAAGGCGGACAGCCCCGATCGAACACCGGGGAGCTGTTTTTT.

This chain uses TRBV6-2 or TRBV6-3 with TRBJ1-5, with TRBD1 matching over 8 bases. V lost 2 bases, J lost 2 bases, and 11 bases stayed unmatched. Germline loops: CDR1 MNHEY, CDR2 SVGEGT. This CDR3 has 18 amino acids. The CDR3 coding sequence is TGTGCCAGCAGTTACCCAACCGGACAGGGAACACGCAATCAGCCCCAGCATTTT. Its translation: CASSYPTGQGTRNQPQHF.

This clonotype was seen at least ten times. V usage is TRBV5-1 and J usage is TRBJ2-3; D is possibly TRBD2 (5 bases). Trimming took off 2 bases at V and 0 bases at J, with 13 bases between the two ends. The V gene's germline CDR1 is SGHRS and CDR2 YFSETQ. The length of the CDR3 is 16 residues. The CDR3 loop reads CASSLGSDASTDTQYF. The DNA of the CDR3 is TGCGCCAGCAGCTTAGGGAGCGACGCTAGCACAGATACGCAGTATTTT. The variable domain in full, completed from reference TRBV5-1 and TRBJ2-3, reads KAGVTQTPRYLIKTRGQQVTLSCSPISGHRSVSWYQQTPGQGLQFLFEYFSETQRNKGNFPGRFSGRQFSNSRSEMNVSTLELGDSALYLCASSLGSDASTDTQYFGPGTRLTVL.

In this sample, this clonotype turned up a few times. The CDR3 DNA reads TGTGCCAGCAGCCAAGATATCGGGTCGGGACGGAGGAACACTGAAGCTTTCTTT. Translating gives CASSQDIGSGRRNTEAFF. The chain combines TRBV3-1 with TRBJ1-1; a possible D gene is TRBD1 (5 bases). The CDR3 covers 18 residues. V was pared by 0 bases and J by 1 base, with 18 bases between. CDR1 is LGHDT, CDR2 YNNKEL, per germline (reference sequence).

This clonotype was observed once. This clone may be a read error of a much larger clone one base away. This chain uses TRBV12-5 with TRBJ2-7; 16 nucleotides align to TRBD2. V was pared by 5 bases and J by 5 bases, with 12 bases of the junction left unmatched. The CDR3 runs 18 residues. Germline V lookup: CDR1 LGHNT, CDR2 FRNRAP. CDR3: CASGPPGLAGGQGDEQYF. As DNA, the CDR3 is TGTGCTAGTGGTCCTCCGGGACTAGCGGGGGGGCAGGGCGACGAGCAGTACTTC.

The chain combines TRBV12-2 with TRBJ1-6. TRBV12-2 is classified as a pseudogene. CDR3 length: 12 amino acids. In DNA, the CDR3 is TGTGCAAGTCGCTTAGGAATCTCACCCCTCCACTTT. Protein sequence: CASRLGISPLHF.

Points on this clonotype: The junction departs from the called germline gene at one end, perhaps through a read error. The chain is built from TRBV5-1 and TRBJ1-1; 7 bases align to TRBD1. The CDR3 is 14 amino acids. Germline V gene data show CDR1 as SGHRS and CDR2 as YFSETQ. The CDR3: CVSSGNRGRAEAFF. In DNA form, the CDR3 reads TGCGTCAGCAGCGGAAACAGGGGAAGGGCTGAAGCTTTCTTT.

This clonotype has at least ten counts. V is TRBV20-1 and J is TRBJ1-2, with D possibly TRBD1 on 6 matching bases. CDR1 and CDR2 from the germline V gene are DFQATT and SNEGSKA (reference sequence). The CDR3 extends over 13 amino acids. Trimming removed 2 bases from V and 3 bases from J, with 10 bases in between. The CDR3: CSARRGIDYGYTF. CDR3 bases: TGCAGTGCTAGAAGGGGGATAGACTATGGCTACACCTTC.

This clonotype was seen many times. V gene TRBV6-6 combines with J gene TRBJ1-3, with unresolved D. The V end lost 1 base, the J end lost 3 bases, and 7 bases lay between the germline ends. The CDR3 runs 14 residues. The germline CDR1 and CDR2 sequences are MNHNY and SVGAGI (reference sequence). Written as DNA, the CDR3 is TGTGCCAGCAGTTACTTCCTGAGTGGAAACACCATATATTTT. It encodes CASSYFLSGNTIYF.